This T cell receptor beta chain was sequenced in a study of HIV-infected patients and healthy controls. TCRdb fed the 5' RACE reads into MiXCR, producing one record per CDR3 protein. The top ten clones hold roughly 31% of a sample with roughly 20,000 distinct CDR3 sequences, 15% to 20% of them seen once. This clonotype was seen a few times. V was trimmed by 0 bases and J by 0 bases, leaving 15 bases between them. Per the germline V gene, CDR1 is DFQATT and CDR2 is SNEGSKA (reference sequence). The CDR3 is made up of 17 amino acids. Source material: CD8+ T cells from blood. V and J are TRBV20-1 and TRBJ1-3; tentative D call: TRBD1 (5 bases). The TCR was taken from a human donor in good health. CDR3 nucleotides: TGCAGTGCTAGAGACCCCGACAGCCCCCGCTCTGGAAACACCATATATTTT. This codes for CSARDPDSPRSGNTIYF.